This T cell receptor (beta chain) derives from a study of naive and memory T cell subsets. This clonotype was detected many times. An oligonucleotide containing a UMI was ligated to the 3' end of TCR cDNA. The CDR3 loop spans 14 amino acids. Germline values: CDR1 MNHEY, CDR2 SMNVEV (reference sequence). V gave up 5 bases and J gave up 7 bases; unmatched junction bases: 9. Four PCR rounds used nested alpha and beta constant region primers plus the SP2 primer. TCRdb used MiXCR to reprocess the 5' RACE reads, holding one entry per CDR3 protein. This sample has roughly 62,000 distinct CDR3 sequences; roughly 8.1% occur once, and the top ten carry under 25%.

The receptor comes from a female donor in good health. The chain couples TRBV27 to TRBJ1-1; 8 bases are shared with TRBD1. CDR3 nucleotides: TGTGCCAGCAGTCGTACAGGGGGAGACCTTGAAGCTTTCTTT. Encoded protein: CASSRTGGDLEAFF.